This T cell receptor (beta chain) was documented in a study of graft-versus-host responses after intestinal transplantation. Concerning this clone: Antigen: not known.

The data were produced by immunoSEQ multiplex PCR, yet TCRdb's version contains in-frame clones alone and is incomplete. Among some 93,000 clones listed, roughly 90% were seen once. The CDR3 extends over 13 amino acids. Losses at the gene ends were 1 base for V and 8 bases for J; bases not matched to a gene: 2. CDR1 is SEHNR and CDR2 is FQNEAQ in the germline V gene (reference sequence). Notes on the study in general: Patients with graft-donor T cell macrochimerism had high graft-versus-host to host-versus-graft clonal ratios in allografts.

This chain links TRBV7-9 with TRBJ2-1, with 7 bases lining up with TRBD1. The receptor's source is a human donor who received an intestinal transplant. Sequenced material: unstimulated CD8+ T cells sorted from spleen or lymph node cells, taken before intestinal transplant. CDR3 region: CASSLGGGYEQFF. DNA of the CDR3: TGTGCCAGCAGCTTAGGAGGGGGCTATGAGCAGTTCTTC.